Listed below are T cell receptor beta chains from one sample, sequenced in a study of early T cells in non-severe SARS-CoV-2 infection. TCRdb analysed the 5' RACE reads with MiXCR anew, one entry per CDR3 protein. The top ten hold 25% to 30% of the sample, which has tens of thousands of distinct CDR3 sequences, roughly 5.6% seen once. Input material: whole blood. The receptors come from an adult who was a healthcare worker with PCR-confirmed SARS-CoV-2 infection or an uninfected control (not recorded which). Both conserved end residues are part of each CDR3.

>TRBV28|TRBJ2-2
CASSLNTGELFF
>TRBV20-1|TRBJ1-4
CSATFGGMGTNEKLFF
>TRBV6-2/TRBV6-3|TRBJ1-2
CASSPTANYGYTF
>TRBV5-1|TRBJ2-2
CASSWAGTQNTGELFF
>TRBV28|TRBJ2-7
CASSSNTPSYEQYF
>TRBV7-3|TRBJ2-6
CASSLTGTNSGANVLTF
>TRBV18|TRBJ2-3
CASSPPVLATDTQYF
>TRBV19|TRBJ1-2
CASSTAGTTGGYTF
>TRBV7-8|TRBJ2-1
CASSLALASDEQFF
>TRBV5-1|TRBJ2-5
CASSRGSAEETQYF
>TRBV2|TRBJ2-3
CVSDGVNTQYF
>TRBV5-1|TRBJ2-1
CASRDGQGAHNEQFF
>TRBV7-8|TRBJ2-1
CASSPYRGGSYNEQFF
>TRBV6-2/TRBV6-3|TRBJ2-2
CATKARDGGFTGELFF
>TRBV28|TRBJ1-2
CASSLFGQGAYGYTF
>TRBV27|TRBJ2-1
CASSLRGTSKNNEQFF
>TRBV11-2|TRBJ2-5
CASSRGQGGGETQYF
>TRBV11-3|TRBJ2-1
CASSAGARLVQQGNEQFF
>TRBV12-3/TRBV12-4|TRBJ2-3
CASSPQGLAGDTQYF
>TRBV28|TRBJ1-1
CASLPSRGISEAFF
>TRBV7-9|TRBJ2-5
CASVGQAFVETQYF
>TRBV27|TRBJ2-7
CASSPTSGLTGYF
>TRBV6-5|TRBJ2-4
CASSYSLAAKNIQYF
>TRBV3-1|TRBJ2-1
CASSQLPGGRGSGMTEQFF
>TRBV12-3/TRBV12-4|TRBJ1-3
CASSSTGVSGNTIYF
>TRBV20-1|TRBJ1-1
CSARDSGQGATEAFF
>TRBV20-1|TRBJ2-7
CSARRTGSHEQYF
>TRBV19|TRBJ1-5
CASKGHLSNQPQHF